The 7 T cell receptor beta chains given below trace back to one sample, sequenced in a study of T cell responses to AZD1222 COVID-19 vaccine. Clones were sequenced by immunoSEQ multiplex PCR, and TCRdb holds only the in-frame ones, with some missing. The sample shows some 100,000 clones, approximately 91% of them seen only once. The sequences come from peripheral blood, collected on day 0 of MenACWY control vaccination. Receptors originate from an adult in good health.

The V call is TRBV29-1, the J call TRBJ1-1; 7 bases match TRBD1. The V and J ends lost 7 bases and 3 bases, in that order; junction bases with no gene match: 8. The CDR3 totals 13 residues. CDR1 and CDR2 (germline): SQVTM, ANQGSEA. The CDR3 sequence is CSASTGMDTEAFF. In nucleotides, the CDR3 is TGCAGCGCATCGACAGGGATGGACACTGAAGCTTTCTTT. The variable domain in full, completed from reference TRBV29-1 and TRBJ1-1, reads SAVISQKPSRDICQRGTSLTIQCQVDSQVTMMFWYRQQPGQSLTLIATANQGSEATYESGFVIDKFPISRPNLTFSTLTVSNMSPEDSSIYLCSASTGMDTEAFFGQGTRLTVV.

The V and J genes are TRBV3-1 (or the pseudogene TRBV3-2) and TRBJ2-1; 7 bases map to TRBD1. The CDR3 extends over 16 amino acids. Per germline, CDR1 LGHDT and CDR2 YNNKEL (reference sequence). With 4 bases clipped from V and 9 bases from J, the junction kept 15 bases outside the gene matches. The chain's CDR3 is CASSLLLTGTASEQFF. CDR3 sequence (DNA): TGTGCCAGCAGCCTACTTTTGACAGGGACGGCCAGTGAGCAGTTCTTC.

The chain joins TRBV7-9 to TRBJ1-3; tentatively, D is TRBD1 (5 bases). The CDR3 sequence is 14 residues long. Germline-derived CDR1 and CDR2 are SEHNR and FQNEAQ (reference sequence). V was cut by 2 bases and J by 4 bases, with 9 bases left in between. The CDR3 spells CASSLTGTGNTIYF. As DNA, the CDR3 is TGTGCCAGCAGCTTAACAGGCACAGGAAACACCATATATTTT.

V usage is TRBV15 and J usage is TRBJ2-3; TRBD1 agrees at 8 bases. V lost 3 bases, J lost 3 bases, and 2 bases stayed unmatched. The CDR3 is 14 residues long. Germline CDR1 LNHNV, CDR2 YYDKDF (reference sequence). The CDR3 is CATSRGQATDTQYF. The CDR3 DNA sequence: TGTGCCACCAGCAGGGGACAGGCTACAGATACGCAGTATTTT.

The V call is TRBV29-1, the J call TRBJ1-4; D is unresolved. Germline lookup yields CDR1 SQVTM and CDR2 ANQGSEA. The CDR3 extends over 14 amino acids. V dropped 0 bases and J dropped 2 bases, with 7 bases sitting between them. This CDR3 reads CSVEESGTNEKLFF. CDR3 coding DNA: TGCAGCGTTGAAGAGAGTGGGACTAATGAAAAACTGTTTTTT.

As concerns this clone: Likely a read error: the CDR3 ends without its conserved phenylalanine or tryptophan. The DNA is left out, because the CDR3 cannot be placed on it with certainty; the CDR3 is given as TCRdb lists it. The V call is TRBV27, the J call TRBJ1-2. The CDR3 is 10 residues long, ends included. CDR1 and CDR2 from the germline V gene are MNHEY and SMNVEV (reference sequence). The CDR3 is CASSLSTPRR.

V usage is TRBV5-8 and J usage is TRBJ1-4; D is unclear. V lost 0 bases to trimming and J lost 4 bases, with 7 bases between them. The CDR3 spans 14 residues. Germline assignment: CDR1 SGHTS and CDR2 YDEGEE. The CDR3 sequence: CASSLGRNNEKLFF. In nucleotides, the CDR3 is TGTGCCAGCAGCTTGGGACGGAATAATGAAAAACTGTTTTTT.